Following are 26 T cell receptor beta chains from one sample sequenced in a study of T cell responses to AZD1222 COVID-19 vaccine. Some clones are missing from TCRdb's copy, which holds only in-frame ones; the method was immunoSEQ multiplex PCR. The data contain some 130,000 clones, 90% of them seen just once; the ten biggest clones take up about 7.1%. The sequencing used peripheral blood, collected on day 0 of AZD1222 vaccination. The receptors here all came from an adult in good health.

This chain connects TRBV18 to TRBJ1-2; possible D gene TRBD1, 5 bases. The V end lost 1 base, the J end lost 5 bases, and 14 bases lay between the germline ends. CDR3 length: 15 residues. Germline assignment: CDR1 KGHSH and CDR2 LQKENI. DNA of the CDR3: TGTGCCAGCTCACCACAGGGACGAGGACAATATGGCTACACCTTC. As protein: CASSPQGRGQYGYTF. The entire variable domain, with the rest obtained from reference TRBV18 and TRBJ1-2, is as follows: NAGVMQNPRHLVRRRGQEARLRCSPMKGHSHVYWYRQLPEEGLKFMVYLQKENIIDESGMPKERFSAEFPKEGPSILRIQQVVRGDSAAYFCASSPQGRGQYGYTFGSGTRLTVV.

The J gene is TRBJ2-3, the V gene TRBV11-2, with TRBD1 matching 9 bases. V trimming: 5 bases; J trimming: 3 bases; junction bases outside the gene matches: 3. Germline-derived CDR1 and CDR2 are SGHAT and FQNNGV. This CDR3 spans 14 amino acids. CDR3 protein: CASSRDRATDTQYF. CDR3 in DNA: TGTGCCAGCAGCCGGGACAGGGCAACAGATACGCAGTATTTT.

This chain uses TRBV27 with TRBJ2-5; 7 bases align to TRBD2. This CDR3 spans 16 amino acids. CDR1 is MNHEY, CDR2 SMNVEV, per germline (reference sequence). Germline trimming cut 6 bases from V and 5 bases from J; bases unmatched to any gene: 15. The CDR3 DNA follows: TGTGCCAGCAGGTTAGGGCGGGGGAGCTCCTGGGAGACCCAGTACTTC. It specifies CASRLGRGSSWETQYF.

This clone came up a few times. The chain couples TRBV30 to TRBJ1-2, with D perhaps matching TRBD1 (5 bases). Trimming took off 4 bases at V and 7 bases at J, with 19 bases between the two ends. CDR3 length equals 14 residues. Germline V gene lookup returns CDR1 GTSNPN and CDR2 SVGIG (reference sequence). The CDR3 spells CAWTSRWGEGGYTF. CDR3 DNA: TGTGCCTGGACCTCACGATGGGGGGAGGGTGGCTACACCTTC.

The chain recombines TRBV19 with TRBJ1-1, with D perhaps TRBD1 (6 bases). The length of the CDR3 is 14 residues. Germline V gene sequence: CDR1 LNHDA, CDR2 SQIVND (reference sequence). Trimming removed 4 bases from V and 4 bases from J, with 13 bases in between. CDR3 amino acids: CASSTGTPGTEAFF. CDR3 sequence (DNA): TGTGCCAGTAGTACCGGGACACCCGGCACTGAAGCTTTCTTT.

The rearrangement uses TRBV28 and TRBJ1-1; D is unresolved. Germline assignment: CDR1 MDHEN and CDR2 SYDVKM. The germline V and J ends were trimmed by 6 bases and 11 bases, with 25 bases remaining between them. The CDR3 covers 15 residues. Written as DNA, the CDR3 is TGTGCCAGCAGCCCCAGGAGGGTGCCAACCGTTGGGGCTTTCTTT. It specifies CASSPRRVPTVGAFF.

The chain employs TRBV21-1 and TRBJ1-3; no check of the table's D call, TRBD1, against the DNA was made. TRBV21-1 is assigned pseudogene status. CDR3 length: 16 amino acids. The CDR3 loop is CARRQDLHFSGNTIYF. DNA of the CDR3: TGTGCCAGGCGACAGGACCTCCACTTCTCTGGAAACACCATATATTTT.

The chain couples TRBV30 to TRBJ1-2; D gene uncertain. The germline V gene has CDR1 GTSNPN and CDR2 SVGIG (reference sequence). This CDR3 spans 13 amino acids. Trimming pared 4 bases from V and 8 bases from J, leaving 17 bases between. The DNA of the CDR3 is TGTGCCTGGATACCACCCTACGCTGACGGCTACACCTTC. Translating gives CAWIPPYADGYTF.

The V call is TRBV28, the J call TRBJ1-5, with 8 bases fitting TRBD1. The CDR3 is made up of 17 amino acids. V lost 6 bases, J lost 3 bases, and 13 bases stayed unmatched. CDR1 MDHEN and CDR2 SYDVKM come from the germline V gene. The CDR3 spells CASRPGGGLGLNQPQHF. The DNA for the CDR3 is TGTGCCAGCAGGCCAGGGGGCGGTCTAGGTCTCAATCAGCCCCAGCATTTT.

This chain connects TRBV6-2 or TRBV6-3 to TRBJ1-2, with no clear D. The germline V and J ends were trimmed by 2 bases and 2 bases, with 6 bases remaining between them. CDR3 length equals 13 residues. Germline V gene sequence: CDR1 MNHEY, CDR2 SVGEGT. The CDR3 protein is CASSYGLNYGYTF. The DNA of the CDR3 is TGTGCCAGCAGTTACGGGTTGAACTATGGCTACACCTTC.

The chain links TRBV2 to TRBJ1-4; 9 bases agree with TRBD1. Germline V gene sequence: CDR1 SNHLY, CDR2 FYNNEI. This CDR3 comprises 16 residues. V lost 7 bases, J lost 5 bases, and 11 bases stayed unmatched. The CDR3 DNA is TGTGCCAGCACGGAATGGGGGGGGACAGGGAATGAAAAACTGTTTTTT. This codes for CASTEWGGTGNEKLFF.

The chain is built from TRBV6-5 and TRBJ2-2, with 9 nucleotides matching TRBD1. J was trimmed by 4 bases and V by 4 bases; bases with no gene match: 1. The germline V gene has CDR1 MNHEY and CDR2 SVGAGI. The CDR3 contains 14 residues. CDR3 residues: CASSWTGATGELFF. The CDR3 coding sequence is TGTGCCAGCAGTTGGACAGGGGCCACCGGGGAGCTGTTTTTT.

This chain links TRBV27 with TRBJ1-5; D is unclear. Germline CDR1 MNHEY, CDR2 SMNVEV (reference sequence). This CDR3 is built from 13 residues. Deletions cut 7 bases from V and 3 bases from J, with 10 bases between. For the CDR3, the DNA is TGTGCCAGCAAGGGCTGGGACAATCAGCCCCAGCATTTT. This translates into CASKGWDNQPQHF.

This chain connects TRBV11-3 to TRBJ1-2; D gene unclear. Germline V gene lookup returns CDR1 SGHNT and CDR2 YENEEA. CDR3 length: 16 amino acids. With 4 bases removed from V and 3 bases from J, the gap between germline ends came to 18 bases. CDR3 in DNA: TGTGCCAGCAGCTGGCCTTGGGAAGAGTCATACTATGGCTACACCTTC. The encoded protein is CASSWPWEESYYGYTF. Together with reference TRBV11-3 and TRBJ1-2, the CDR3 gives the full variable domain: EAGVVQSPRYKIIEKKQPVAFWCNPISGHNTLYWYLQNLGQGPELLIRYENEEAVDDSQLPKDRFSAERLKGVDSTLKIQPAELGDSAVYLCASSWPWEESYYGYTFGSGTRLTVV.

This clone appeared once. This sequence joins TRBV3-1 (or the pseudogene TRBV3-2) and TRBJ1-6, with D possibly being TRBD1 (5 bases). The CDR3 runs 14 residues. Germline CDR1 LGHDT, CDR2 YNNKEL (reference sequence). V was pared by 4 bases and J by 12 bases, with 16 bases between. The CDR3 region is CASSPGAHKGPLHF. The CDR3 region has the DNA TGTGCCAGCAGCCCTGGGGCCCATAAGGGACCCCTCCACTTT.

This clone was detected only a few times. The gene calls are TRBV27 and TRBJ2-3; TRBD2 matches 12 bases. The CDR3 extends over 16 amino acids. Germline CDR1 MNHEY, CDR2 SMNVEV (reference sequence). V lost 1 base, J lost 3 bases, and 2 bases stayed unmatched. The DNA of the CDR3 is TGTGCCAGCAGTTTATTACTAGCGGGGGGTACAGATACGCAGTATTTT. Translating it yields CASSLLLAGGTDTQYF.

The gene calls are TRBV28 and TRBJ1-5; 9 nucleotides agree with TRBD1. The V gene end was trimmed by 8 bases and the J gene end by 6 bases; junction bases not matched to a gene: 8. The CDR3 is made up of 14 amino acids. The germline gives CDR1 MDHEN, CDR2 SYDVKM. CDR3 sequence: CASRDRVVGQPQHF. CDR3 nucleotide sequence: TGTGCCAGCCGGGACAGGGTTGTTGGTCAGCCCCAGCATTTT. Combining the CDR3 with reference TRBV28 and TRBJ1-5 gives the whole variable domain DVKVTQSSRYLVKRTGEKVFLECVQDMDHENMFWYRQDPGLGLRLIYFSYDVKMKEKGDIPEGYSVSREKKERFSLILESASTNQTSMYLCASRDRVVGQPQHFGDGTRLSIL.

The V and J genes are TRBV11-2 and TRBJ1-2; 10 bases align to TRBD1. Trimming cost V 4 bases and J 2 bases; bases outside gene matches: 16. This CDR3 spans 19 amino acids. In germline, CDR1 is SGHAT, CDR2 FQNNGV. In DNA form, the CDR3 reads TGTGCCAGCAGCTCATACAAGAAGGACACGGACAGGGGGAACTATGGCTACACCTTC. This translates into CASSSYKKDTDRGNYGYTF. Filled out from reference TRBV11-2 and TRBJ1-2, the complete variable domain reads EAGVAQSPRYKIIEKRQSVAFWCNPISGHATLYWYQQILGQGPKLLIQFQNNGVVDDSQLPKDRFSAERLKGVDSTLKIQPAKLEDSAVYLCASSSYKKDTDRGNYGYTFGSGTRLTVV.

This sequence joins TRBV29-1 and TRBJ1-1; 9 nucleotides align to TRBD1. CDR1 and CDR2 (germline): SQVTM, ANQGSEA. Trimming took 4 bases from V and 4 from J; bases not matched to a gene: 1. The CDR3 covers 12 residues. CDR3 residues: CSVVDRGTEAFF. The CDR3 DNA follows: TGCAGCGTTGTGGACAGGGGCACTGAAGCTTTCTTT.

The rearrangement uses TRBV5-6 and TRBJ2-1, with D unclear. The CDR3 runs 15 residues. Trimming shortened V by 3 bases and J by 1 base, and 11 bases separated the two germline ends. Germline values: CDR1 SGHDT, CDR2 YYEEEE. The CDR3 nucleotides are TGTGCCAGCAGCTGGGATCCCAGGTCCTACAATGAGCAGTTCTTC. Translating gives CASSWDPRSYNEQFF.

This chain links TRBV4-1 with TRBJ1-5, with no clear D. Trimming pared 0 bases from V and 7 bases from J, leaving 13 bases between. Germline values: CDR1 MGHRA, CDR2 YSYEKL. This CDR3 is 15 amino acids long. CDR3 loop: CASSQDTARRQPQHF. In DNA, the CDR3 is TGCGCCAGCAGCCAAGACACCGCCAGGAGACAGCCCCAGCATTTT.

The genes are TRBV28 and TRBJ1-2; D is ambiguous. Germline assignment: CDR1 MDHEN and CDR2 SYDVKM. Between the trimmed V and J ends, which lost 5 bases and 2 bases, there was a span of 12 bases. The CDR3 is 14 residues long. The CDR3 bases are TGTGCCAGCAGTCCTGGGTCGTTAAACTATGGCTACACCTTC. This gives the protein CASSPGSLNYGYTF.

The chain joins TRBV5-5 to TRBJ1-1; the D is unclear. The germline V gene encodes CDR1 SGHKS and CDR2 YYEKEE (reference sequence). This CDR3 contains 14 residues. The germline V and J ends were trimmed by 2 bases and 1 base, with 9 bases remaining between them. For the CDR3, the DNA is TGTGCCAGCAGCTTTTTTGACGAGAACACTGAAGCTTTCTTT. It translates to CASSFFDENTEAFF.

This chain uses TRBV19 with TRBJ2-2; D gene unclear. Germline V CDR1 and CDR2: LNHDA, SQIVND (reference sequence). This CDR3 is built from 13 residues. The V and J ends lost 2 bases and 3 bases respectively, with 4 bases between them. DNA for the CDR3: TGTGCCAGTAGTATAAGTCACACCGGGGAGCTGTTTTTT. Protein sequence: CASSISHTGELFF.

This clone appeared once. The rearrangement uses TRBV7-9 and TRBJ2-1, with 9 bases lining up with TRBD1. CDR3 length: 13 residues. Unmatched junction bases numbered 6, after V lost 6 bases and J lost 9 bases. Germline lookup yields CDR1 SEHNR and CDR2 FQNEAQ (reference sequence). The CDR3 loop is CASRGTGLFEQFF. Here the CDR3 DNA reads TGTGCCAGCAGGGGGACAGGGTTGTTTGAGCAGTTCTTC.

CDR3 sequence reads: CASSLGLAGAQETQYF. As DNA, the CDR3 is TGTGCCAGCAGCCTGGGACTAGCGGGGGCCCAGGAGACCCAGTACTTC. V is TRBV7-8 and J is TRBJ2-5, with 14 bases aligning to TRBD2. V was clipped by 5 bases and J by 5 bases; unmatched bases: 7. Germline values: CDR1 SGHVS, CDR2 FQNEAQ. CDR3 length equals 16 residues.